This T cell receptor (beta chain) was retrieved from a study of graft-versus-host responses after intestinal transplantation. Germline V gives CDR1 MGHRA, CDR2 YSYEKL. The length of the CDR3 is 15 residues. Trimming shortened V by 0 bases and J by 4 bases, and 12 bases separated the two germline ends. Note on this clone: What it binds is not known.

The protocol was immunoSEQ multiplex PCR, while the TCRdb copy is restricted to in-frame clones and leaves out a portion. The sample has about 39,000 clones, about 95% seen once. Material: unstimulated CD8+ T cells sorted from spleen or lymph node cells, obtained before transplant. The chain couples TRBV4-1 to TRBJ1-2; D might be TRBD1 (5 bases). This TCR was recovered from a human donor who was the organ donor for an intestinal transplant. The CDR3 loop is CASSQEVREGYGYTF. The CDR3 DNA is TGCGCCAGCAGCCAAGAGGTCAGGGAGGGCTATGGCTACACCTTC.